The T cell receptor (beta chain) described here comes from a study of shared clonotypes between healthy human individuals. Regarding the study as a whole: Estimated clonotype richness was generally higher in naive than memory subsets.

V dropped 3 bases and J dropped 2 bases, with 10 bases sitting between them. Germline CDR1 MGHDK, CDR2 SYGVNS. This CDR3 has 14 amino acids. Assay used: immunoSEQ multiplex PCR; TCRdb lists only in-frame clones, some missing. The table has over 1.5 million clones, approximately 98% seen once. With respect to this clone: Its specificity is not known.

The sequenced sample consisted of naive CD4+ T cells sorted from blood. The subset: CD45RA+ positively selected. The TCR originated in a man aged 25 to 40 in good health. The chain has TRBV25-1 and TRBJ1-1; no definite D call. CDR3 loop: CASSDLAPNTEAFF. As DNA, the CDR3 is TGTGCCAGCAGTGATTTGGCACCCAACACTGAAGCTTTCTTT.